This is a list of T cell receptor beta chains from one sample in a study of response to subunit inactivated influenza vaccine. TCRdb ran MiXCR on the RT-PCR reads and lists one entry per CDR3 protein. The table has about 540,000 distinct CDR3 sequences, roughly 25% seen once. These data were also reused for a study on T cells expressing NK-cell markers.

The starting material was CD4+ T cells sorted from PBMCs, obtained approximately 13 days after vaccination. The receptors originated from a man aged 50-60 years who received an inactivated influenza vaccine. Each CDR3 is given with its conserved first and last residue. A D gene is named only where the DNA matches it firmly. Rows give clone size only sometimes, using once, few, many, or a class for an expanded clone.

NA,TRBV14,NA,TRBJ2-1,CASSQLGTRTFNEQFF,TGTGCCAGCAGCCAATTGGGCACGCGAACCTTCAATGAGCAGTTCTTC
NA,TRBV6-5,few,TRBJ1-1,CASSYSAGMNTEAFF,TGTGCCAGCAGTTACTCAGCGGGAATGAACACTGAAGCTTTCTTT
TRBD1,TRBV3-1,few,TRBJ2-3,CASRETGGRDTQYF,TGTGCCAGCAGGGAGACAGGGGGGAGAGATACGCAGTATTTT
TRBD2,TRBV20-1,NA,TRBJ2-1,CSARTSGKGFEQFF,TGCAGTGCTCGGACTAGCGGGAAGGGTTTTGAGCAGTTCTTC
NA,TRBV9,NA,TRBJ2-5,CASSVATGQETQYF,TGTGCCAGCAGCGTAGCTACAGGGCAAGAGACCCAGTACTTC
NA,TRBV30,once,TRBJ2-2,CAWSVSEANTGELFF,TGTGCCTGGAGTGTTAGCGAAGCGAACACCGGGGAGCTGTTTTTT
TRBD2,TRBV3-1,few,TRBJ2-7,CASRTSGTVYF,TGTGCCAGCAGGACTAGCGGGACTGTGTACTTC
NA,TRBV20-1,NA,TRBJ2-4,CSARDEQLLAKNIQYF,TGCAGTGCTAGAGATGAACAGCTATTAGCCAAAAACATTCAGTACTTC
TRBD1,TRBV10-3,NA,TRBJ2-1,CAISQEQGYEQFF,TGTGCCATCAGCCAGGAACAGGGGTATGAGCAGTTCTTC
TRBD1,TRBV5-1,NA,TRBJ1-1,CASSLGARTGGNGAEAFF,TGCGCCAGCAGCTTAGGTGCCCGGACAGGGGGAAACGGCGCTGAAGCTTTCTTT
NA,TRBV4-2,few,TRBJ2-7,CASSQGTFLYEQYF,TGTGCCAGCAGCCAAGGGACCTTCCTCTACGAGCAGTACTTC
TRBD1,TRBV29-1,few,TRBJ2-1,CSHRDRGINEQFF,TGCAGCCACCGGGACAGGGGAATTAATGAGCAGTTCTTC
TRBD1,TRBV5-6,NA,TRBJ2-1,CASSRSGTGGNEQFF,TGTGCCAGCAGCCGTTCCGGGACAGGGGGCAATGAGCAGTTCTTC
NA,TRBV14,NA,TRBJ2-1,CASSPPGLSYNEQFF,TGTGCCAGCAGCCCTCCGGGCCTATCCTACAATGAGCAGTTCTTC
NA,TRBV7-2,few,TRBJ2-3,CASSSGALPNTDTQYF,TGTGCCAGCAGCTCAGGGGCCCTCCCAAACACAGATACGCAGTATTTT
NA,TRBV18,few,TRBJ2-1,CASSPPSSAAEQFF,TGTGCCAGCTCACCACCCAGTTCCGCAGCTGAGCAGTTCTTC
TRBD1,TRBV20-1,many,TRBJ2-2,CSAPRTGMDTGELFF,TGCAGTGCCCCGAGGACAGGGATGGACACCGGGGAGCTGTTTTTT
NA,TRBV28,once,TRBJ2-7,CASSLASYFEQYF,TGTGCCAGCAGTTTGGCCAGCTACTTCGAGCAGTACTTC
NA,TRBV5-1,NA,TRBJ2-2,CASSLGWDGELFF,TGCGCCAGCAGCTTGGGATGGGACGGGGAGCTGTTTTTT
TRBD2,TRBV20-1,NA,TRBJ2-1,CSARTPGLAGGSYNEQFF,TGCAGTGCTAGAACCCCGGGACTAGCGGGAGGGTCCTACAATGAGCAGTTCTTC
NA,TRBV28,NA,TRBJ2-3,CASSSRKGRVTDTQYF,TGTGCCAGCAGTTCCCGAAAAGGACGGGTCACAGATACGCAGTATTTT
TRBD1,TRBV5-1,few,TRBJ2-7,CASSPGTGYDEQYF,TGCGCCAGCAGCCCCGGGACAGGGTATGACGAGCAGTACTTC
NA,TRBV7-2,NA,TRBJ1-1,CASSLASGARAFF,TGTGCCAGCAGCTTAGCCAGCGGGGCCCGGGCTTTCTTT
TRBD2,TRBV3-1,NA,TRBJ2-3,CASSQVAGGPRTDTQYF,TGTGCCAGCAGCCAAGTAGCGGGGGGGCCTAGAACAGATACGCAGTATTTT
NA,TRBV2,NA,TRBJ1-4,CASSTRATNEKLFF,TGTGCCAGTAGCACCAGGGCAACTAATGAAAAACTGTTTTTT
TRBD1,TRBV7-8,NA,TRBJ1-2,CASSTDRGGLFGGYTF,TGTGCCAGCAGCACCGACAGGGGGGGTCTCTTTGGCGGCTACACCTTC
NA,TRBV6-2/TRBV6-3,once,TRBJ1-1,CASTRSPAMNTEAFF,TGTGCCAGCACGCGTAGTCCCGCCATGAACACTGAAGCTTTCTTT
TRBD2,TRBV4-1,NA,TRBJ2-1,CASSQESGSSSYNEQFF,TGCGCCAGCAGCCAAGAGAGCGGGAGCAGCTCCTACAATGAGCAGTTCTTC
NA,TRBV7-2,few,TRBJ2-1,CASSYQGYNEQFF,TGTGCCAGCAGCTATCAGGGGTACAATGAGCAGTTCTTC
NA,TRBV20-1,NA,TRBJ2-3,CSGGPDTQYF,TGCAGTGGGGGGCCAGATACGCAGTATTTT
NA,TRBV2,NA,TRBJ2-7,CASSEVGNEQYF,TGTGCCAGCAGTGAGGTTGGGAACGAGCAGTACTTC
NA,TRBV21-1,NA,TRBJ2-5,CARYRVETQYF,TGTGCCCGCTACAGGGTGGAGACCCAGTACTTC
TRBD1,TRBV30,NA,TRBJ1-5,CAWTTGGNSNQPQHF,TGTGCCTGGACCACAGGGGGCAATAGCAATCAGCCCCAGCATTTT
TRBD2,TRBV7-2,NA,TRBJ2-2,CASSPGAERGGELFF,TGTGCCAGCAGTCCTGGGGCTGAGCGGGGCGGGGAGCTGTTTTTT
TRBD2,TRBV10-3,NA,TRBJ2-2,CAIGEGREGTGELFF,TGTGCCATCGGGGAGGGGCGCGAGGGCACCGGGGAGCTGTTTTTT
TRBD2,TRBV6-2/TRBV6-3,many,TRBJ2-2,CASSQPSGTSAGELFF,TGTGCCAGCAGCCAACCTTCCGGGACTAGCGCCGGGGAGCTGTTTTTT
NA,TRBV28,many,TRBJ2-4,CASSLLAIGAGKNIQYF,TGTGCCAGCAGTCTACTCGCCATCGGGGCGGGGAAAAACATTCAGTACTTC
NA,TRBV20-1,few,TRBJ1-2,CSARDLQTGAHKF,TGCAGTGCTAGAGATCTCCAGACAGGAGCCCATAAGTTC
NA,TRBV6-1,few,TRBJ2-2,CASSEGTGYGGELFF,TGTGCCAGCAGTGAAGGCACAGGGTACGGCGGGGAGCTGTTTTTT
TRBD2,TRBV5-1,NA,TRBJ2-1,CASGPGGGAYNEQFF,TGCGCCAGCGGGCCTGGCGGGGGGGCTTACAATGAGCAGTTCTTC
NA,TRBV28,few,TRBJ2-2,CASSLVLARTGELFF,TGTGCCAGCAGTTTGGTACTAGCACGAACCGGGGAGCTGTTTTTT
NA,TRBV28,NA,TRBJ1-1,CASRVQNTEAFF,TGTGCCAGCAGGGTCCAGAACACTGAAGCTTTCTTT
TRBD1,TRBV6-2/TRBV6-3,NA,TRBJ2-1,CASSYNRGIYNEQFF,TGTGCCAGCAGTTACAACAGGGGCATCTACAATGAGCAGTTCTTC
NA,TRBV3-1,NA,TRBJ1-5,CASSQKGRGQPQHF,TGTGCCAGCAGTCAAAAGGGACGAGGCCAGCCCCAGCATTTT